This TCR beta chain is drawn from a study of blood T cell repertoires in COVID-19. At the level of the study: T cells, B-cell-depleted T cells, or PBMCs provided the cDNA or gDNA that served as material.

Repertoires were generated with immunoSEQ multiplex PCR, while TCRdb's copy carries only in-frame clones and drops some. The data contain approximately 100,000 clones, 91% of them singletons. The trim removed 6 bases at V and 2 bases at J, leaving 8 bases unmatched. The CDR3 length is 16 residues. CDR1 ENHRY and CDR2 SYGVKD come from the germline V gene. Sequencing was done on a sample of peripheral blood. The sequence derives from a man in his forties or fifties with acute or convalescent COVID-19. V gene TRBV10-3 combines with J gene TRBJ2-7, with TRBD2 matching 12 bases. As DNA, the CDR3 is TGTGCCATCAGGAGTGGACTAGCGGGGCAAACCTACGAGCAGTACTTC. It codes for CAIRSGLAGQTYEQYF.